This T cell receptor beta chain emerged from a study of response to subunit inactivated influenza vaccine. Via MiXCR, TCRdb re-called the RT-PCR reads, giving one row per CDR3 protein. Among a few hundred thousand distinct CDR3 sequences, approximately 9.9% were seen once, and the ten largest hold less than 15%. This CDR3 region has 14 residues. The germline V and J ends were trimmed by 6 bases and 1 base, with 12 bases remaining between them. This clonotype has a handful of counts. The TCR comes from a middle-aged man who received an inactivated influenza vaccine. Sample: PBMCs from blood, taken 45 days after vaccination. The V call is TRBV12-3 or TRBV12-4, the J call TRBJ1-1, with a weak D call TRBD1 (6 bases). Here the CDR3 reads CASRWGTTNTEAFF. In nucleotides, the CDR3 is TGTGCCAGCAGATGGGGGACAACGAACACTGAAGCTTTCTTT.